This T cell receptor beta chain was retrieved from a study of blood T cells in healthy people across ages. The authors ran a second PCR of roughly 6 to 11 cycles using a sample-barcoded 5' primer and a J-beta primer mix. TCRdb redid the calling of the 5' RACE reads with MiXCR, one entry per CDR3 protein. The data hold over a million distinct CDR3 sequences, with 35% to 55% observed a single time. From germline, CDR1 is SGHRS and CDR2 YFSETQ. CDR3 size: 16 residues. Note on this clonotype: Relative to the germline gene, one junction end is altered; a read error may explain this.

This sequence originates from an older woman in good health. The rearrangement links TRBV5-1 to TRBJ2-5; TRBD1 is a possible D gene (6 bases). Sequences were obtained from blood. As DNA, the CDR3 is TGCGCCAGCAGCTTGGGTGGGGGCCTGTACCAAGAGTCCCAGTACTTC. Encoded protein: CASSLGGGLYQESQYF.